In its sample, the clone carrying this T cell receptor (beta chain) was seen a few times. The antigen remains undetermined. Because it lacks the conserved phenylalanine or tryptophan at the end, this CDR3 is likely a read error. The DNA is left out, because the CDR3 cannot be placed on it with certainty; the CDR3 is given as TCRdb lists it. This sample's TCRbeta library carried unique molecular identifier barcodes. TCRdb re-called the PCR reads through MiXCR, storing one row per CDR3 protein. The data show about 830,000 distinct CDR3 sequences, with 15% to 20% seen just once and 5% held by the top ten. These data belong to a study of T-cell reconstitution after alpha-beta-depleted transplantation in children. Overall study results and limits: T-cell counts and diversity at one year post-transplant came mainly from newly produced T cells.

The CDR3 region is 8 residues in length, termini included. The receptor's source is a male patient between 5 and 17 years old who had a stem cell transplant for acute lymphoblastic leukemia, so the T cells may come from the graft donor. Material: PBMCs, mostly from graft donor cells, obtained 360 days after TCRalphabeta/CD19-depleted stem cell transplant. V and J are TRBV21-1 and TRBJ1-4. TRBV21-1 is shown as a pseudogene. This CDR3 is CASTLGGE.